The present T cell receptor (beta chain) was sequenced within a study of blood T cell repertoires in COVID-19. Study-wide context: Acute and convalescent COVID-19 specimens originated in the United States, Italy and Spain. The analysed material was cDNA or gDNA that came from T cells, B-cell-depleted T cells, or PBMCs.

Authors' data handling: From reference gene primer amplification, estimates of nucleated cell counts were derived. Generated by immunoSEQ multiplex PCR, the TCRdb table keeps only in-frame clones and is missing some. V and J calls plus clone size are reproduced from that table; the DNA served to infer D and trimming. The sample includes 60,000 to 85,000 clones, about 80% of them seen just once. The origin of this receptor is a man aged 70 or older who had recovered from COVID-19. Sequencing was carried out using peripheral blood.

The CDR3 nucleotides read TGTGCCAGCAGCCCCACTAGCGGAGGCCCCCTCGTCTGGTCGGAGCAGTTCTTC. It encodes CASSPTSGGPLVWSEQFF. The chain links TRBV7-6 to TRBJ2-1, with TRBD2 identical over 8 bases. The CDR3 is 18 residues long. Trimming removed 5 bases from V and 10 bases from J; junction bases left unmatched: 22. The germline CDR1 and CDR2 sequences are SGHVS and FNYEAQ.